The sample holds many counts of the clone carrying this TCR beta chain. No antigen is known for it. The data were taken from a study of T cells in Graves' hyperthyroidism and ophthalmopathy. General study results and limits: Peripheral blood also featured most of the thyroid clonotypes expanded above 0.001.

Trimming took off 2 bases at V and 4 bases at J, with 5 bases between the two ends. This CDR3 contains 12 residues. The germline V gene has CDR1 MDHEN and CDR2 SYDVKM. RNA transcripts provided the source from which TCR beta CDR3 regions were amplified. First-round RT-PCR of the TCR CDR3 relied on the HTBI primer set. MiXCR, run by TCRdb on the multiplex PCR reads, gives a single entry per CDR3 protein. The data show about 710,000 distinct CDR3 sequences, roughly 17% seen once. Patients counted as stable if ophthalmopathy did not develop within 18 months. This receptor was taken from a man aged 18 to 29 with Graves' hyperthyroidism. The chain employs TRBV28 and TRBJ1-2; D is unresolved. The source material was blood. The CDR3 sequence: CASSLSSYGYTF. The CDR3 DNA sequence: TGTGCCAGCAGTTTAAGCAGCTATGGCTACACCTTC.